These 4 T cell receptor beta chains originate from one sample sequenced in a study of metastatic and nonmetastatic thyroid tumors. Thyroid surgery was performed in patients who had received no treatment beforehand. TCRdb re-analyzed the PCR reads through MiXCR. The sample has 60,000 to 75,000 clones; more than 3.5% are singletons. Sequencing was performed on blood. These receptors were obtained from a female donor with papillary thyroid cancer or a benign thyroid nodule (not recorded which). Some clones in this sample may be carry-over from other donors' samples.

This clone showed up many times. The rearrangement uses TRBV14 and TRBJ1-2; tentative D call: TRBD1 (5 bases). CDR3 length: 14 amino acids. Germline loops: CDR1 SGHDN, CDR2 FVKESK. Trimming pared 4 bases from V and 0 bases from J, leaving 9 bases between. CDR3 in amino acids: CASSRTGTNYGYTF. The DNA for the CDR3 is TGTGCCAGCAGCCGAACAGGTACTAACTATGGCTACACCTTC.

This clone was observed a handful of times. In DNA, the CDR3 is TGTGCCAGCAGCTTGAGCGGGAGGGCCGTGGGTGAGCAGTTCTTC. As protein: CASSLSGRAVGEQFF. The chain employs TRBV5-8 and TRBJ2-1, with 10 bases lining up with TRBD2. The CDR3 extends over 15 amino acids. V lost 1 base and J lost 9; bases outside the gene matches: 7. The germline V gene has CDR1 SGHTS and CDR2 YDEGEE.

This clone was recorded at least ten times. This chain joins TRBV5-1 and TRBJ2-2; a weak D match, TRBD1 (5 bases). This CDR3 has 16 amino acids. Trimming cost V 2 bases and J 4 bases, with 15 bases left between them. Germline CDR1 is SGHRS and CDR2 is YFSETQ. The CDR3 reads CASSFSGRAGTGELFF. The CDR3 DNA is TGCGCCAGCAGCTTTTCTGGCAGGGCCGGCACCGGGGAGCTGTTTTTT.

This clone is medium-sized within its sample. The chain employs TRBV27 and TRBJ2-3; D is perhaps TRBD2 (5 bases). The CDR3 is 15 residues long. Germline CDR1 is MNHEY and CDR2 is SMNVEV (reference sequence). The V end lost 6 bases, the J end lost 1 base, and 14 bases lay between the germline ends. CDR3 DNA sequence: TGTGCCAGCAGACGAGATAGCGACCGCACAGATACGCAGTATTTT. Amino acid sequence: CASRRDSDRTDTQYF.